This TCR beta chain is from a study of blood T cell repertoires in COVID-19. Study-wide context: Samples came from the United States, Italy and Spain, spanning acute and convalescent COVID-19. Nucleic acid was either cDNA or gDNA, and it came from T cells, B-cell-depleted T cells, or PBMCs.

The germline gives CDR1 SEHNR, CDR2 FQNEAQ (reference sequence). This CDR3 has 15 residues. Trimming took 1 base from V and 6 from J; bases not matched to a gene: 4. Generated by immunoSEQ multiplex PCR, the TCRdb table keeps only in-frame clones and is missing some. The sample lists hundreds of thousands of clones, roughly 90% occurring once. The rearrangement joins TRBV7-9 to TRBJ2-4, with 9 bases matching TRBD1. The source is a man in his 60s who had recovered from COVID-19. What was sequenced was peripheral blood. The CDR3 coding sequence is TGTGCCAGCAGCTTAGGTGGGACAGGGAGAAACATTCAGTACTTC. Translating it yields CASSLGGTGRNIQYF.